The sequence of this T cell receptor beta chain was determined in a study of T-cell reconstitution after alpha-beta-depleted transplantation in children. Unique molecular identifiers featured in how the TCRbeta library was prepared. TCRdb reprocessed the PCR reads with MiXCR, giving one entry per CDR3 protein. The table includes approximately 210,000 distinct CDR3 sequences, 13% to 15% detected once. This clonotype showed up many times. The junction had 4 bases not matched to a gene; V was cut back by 11 bases and J by 5 bases. The germline gives CDR1 ENHRY, CDR2 SYGVKD. This CDR3 contains 11 residues.

This chain links TRBV10-3 with TRBJ2-5, with 8 positions matching TRBD1. Material: PBMCs from the stem cell graft donor, obtained from the stem cell graft. This sequence was found in a human donor who donated a stem cell graft to a child with acute lymphoblastic leukemia. The CDR3 reads CAASGGETQYF. CDR3 DNA sequence: TGTGCCGCCTCAGGGGGCGAGACCCAGTACTTC.